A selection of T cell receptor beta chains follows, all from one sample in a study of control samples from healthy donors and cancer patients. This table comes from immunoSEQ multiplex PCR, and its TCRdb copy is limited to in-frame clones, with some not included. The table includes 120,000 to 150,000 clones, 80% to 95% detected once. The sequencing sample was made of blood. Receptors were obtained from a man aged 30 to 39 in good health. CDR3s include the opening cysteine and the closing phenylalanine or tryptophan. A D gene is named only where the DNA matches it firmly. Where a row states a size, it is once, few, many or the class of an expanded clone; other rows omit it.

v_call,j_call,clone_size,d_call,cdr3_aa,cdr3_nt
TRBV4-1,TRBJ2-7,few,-,CASSQTDSYEQYF,TGCGCCAGCAGCCAGACAGACTCCTACGAGCAGTACTTC
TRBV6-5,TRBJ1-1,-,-,CASSYTWGRDTEAFF,TGTGCCAGCAGTTACACGTGGGGCAGGGACACTGAAGCTTTCTTT
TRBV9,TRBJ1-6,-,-,CASSAAHSPLHF,TGTGCCAGCAGTGCAGCCCATTCACCCCTCCACTTT
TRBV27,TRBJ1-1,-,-,CASSYFAGERGTEAFF,TGTGCCAGCAGTTATTTCGCAGGGGAAAGAGGCACTGAAGCTTTCTTT
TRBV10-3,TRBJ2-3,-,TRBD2,CAISESRMAGGNTDTQYF,TGTGCCATCAGTGAGTCGAGGATGGCGGGGGGGAACACAGATACGCAGTATTTT
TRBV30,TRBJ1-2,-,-,CAWSRQGYGYTF,TGTGCCTGGAGTCGGCAGGGTTATGGCTACACCTTC
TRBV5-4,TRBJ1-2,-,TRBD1,CASSSPGTVSYGYTF,TGTGCCAGCAGCTCGCCAGGGACAGTCTCCTATGGCTACACCTTC
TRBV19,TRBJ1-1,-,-,CASSPEAAGNTEAFF,TGTGCCAGTAGTCCCGAGGCGGCAGGGAACACTGAAGCTTTCTTT
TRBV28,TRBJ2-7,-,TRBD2,CASSSLGRTSGGIDEQYF,TGTGCCAGCAGTTCCTTGGGACGGACTAGCGGGGGGATCGACGAGCAGTACTTC
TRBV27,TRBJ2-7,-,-,CASSLYLDSTPYEQYF,TGTGCCAGCAGTTTGTATCTCGACAGTACCCCCTACGAGCAGTACTTC
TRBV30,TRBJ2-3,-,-,CAWSVLVDTQYF,TGTGCCTGGAGTGTACTGGTAGATACGCAGTATTTT